Included here is one T cell receptor (beta chain) sequence, with context. The antigen remains undetermined. Nominally healthy donors were sampled, though unrecorded immune exposures were likely. The CDR3 length is 12 residues. Germline V gene lookup returns CDR1 SNHLY and CDR2 FYNNEI. The sample belongs to a study of cytomegalovirus exposure and HLA in healthy donors. The study ran its PCR with 60 Vbeta and 13 Jbeta primers. As processed by the authors: Counted up in a later analysis, unique TCR beta chains came to approximately 77 million, with around 11 million shared. TCRdb's copy holds only in-frame clones and misses some; the assay was immunoSEQ multiplex PCR. V and J calls and clone size come straight from that table; D and trimming were deduced from the DNA. This table holds some 87,000 clones, about three quarters found once. General study results and limits: Likely technical artifact: a cluster of highly shared sequence variants.

Sequencing was done on a sample of PBMCs. This receptor was taken from a man between 50 and 59 years old in good health and CMV-seropositive. V usage is TRBV2 and J usage is TRBJ2-5; the D gene is possibly TRBD1 (6 bases). The J call may be in error: the DNA end matches TRBJ2-7 better. CDR3 sequence reads: CASSGDIYEQYF. CDR3 coding DNA: TGTGCCAGCAGCGGGGACATCTACGAGCAGTACTTC.